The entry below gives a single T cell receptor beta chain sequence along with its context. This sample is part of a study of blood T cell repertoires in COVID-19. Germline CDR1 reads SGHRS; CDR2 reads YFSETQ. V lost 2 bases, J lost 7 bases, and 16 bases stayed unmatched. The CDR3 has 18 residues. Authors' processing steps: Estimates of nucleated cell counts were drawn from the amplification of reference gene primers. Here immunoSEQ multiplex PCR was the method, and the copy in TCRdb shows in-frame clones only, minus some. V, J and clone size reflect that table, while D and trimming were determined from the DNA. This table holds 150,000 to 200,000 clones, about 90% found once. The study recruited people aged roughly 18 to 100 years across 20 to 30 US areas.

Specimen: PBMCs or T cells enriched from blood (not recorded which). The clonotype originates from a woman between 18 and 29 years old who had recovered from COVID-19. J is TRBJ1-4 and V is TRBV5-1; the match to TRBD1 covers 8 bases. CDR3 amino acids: CASSLRIIGQGKFEKLFF. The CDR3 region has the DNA TGCGCCAGCAGCTTACGAATAATTGGACAGGGCAAGTTTGAAAAACTGTTTTTT.